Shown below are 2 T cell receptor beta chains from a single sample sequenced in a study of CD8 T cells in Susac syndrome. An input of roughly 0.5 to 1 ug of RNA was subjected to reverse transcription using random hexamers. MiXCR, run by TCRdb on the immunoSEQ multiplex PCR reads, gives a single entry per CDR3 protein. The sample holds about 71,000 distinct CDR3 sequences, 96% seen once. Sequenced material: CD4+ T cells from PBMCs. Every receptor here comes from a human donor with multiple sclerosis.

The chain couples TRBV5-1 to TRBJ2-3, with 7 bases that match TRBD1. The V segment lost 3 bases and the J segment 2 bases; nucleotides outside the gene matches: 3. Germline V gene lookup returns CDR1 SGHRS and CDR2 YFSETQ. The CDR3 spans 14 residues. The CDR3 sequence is CASSYGTDTDTQYF. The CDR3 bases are TGCGCCAGCAGCTACGGGACAGACACAGATACGCAGTATTTT.

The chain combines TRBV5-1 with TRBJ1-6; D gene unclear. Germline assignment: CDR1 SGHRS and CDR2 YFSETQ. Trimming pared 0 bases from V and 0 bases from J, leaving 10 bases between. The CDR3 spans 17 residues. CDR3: CASSLVGSRSYNSPLHF. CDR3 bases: TGCGCCAGCAGCTTGGTAGGCAGTCGCTCCTATAATTCACCCCTCCACTTT.